Below, 23 T cell receptor beta chains from the same sample are listed, as sequenced in a study of control samples from healthy donors and cancer patients. Produced via immunoSEQ multiplex PCR; TCRdb's table is partial and in-frame only. Of some 79,000 clones listed, more than 75% are singletons. The sequenced sample was blood. These receptors were collected from a woman between 50 and 59 years old in good health.

The rearrangement joins TRBV9 to TRBJ1-2; a weak D match, TRBD1 (6 bases). Between the trimmed V and J ends, which lost 0 bases and 5 bases, there was a span of 14 bases. Germline V gene data show CDR1 as SGDLS and CDR2 as YYNGEE. This CDR3 spans 15 amino acids. CDR3 in DNA: TGTGCCAGCAGCGTAGGGTTGGGGGGCCGGTATGGCTACACCTTC. Translating gives CASSVGLGGRYGYTF.

The chain couples TRBV9 to TRBJ1-1; D gene ambiguous. Trimming left V 0 bases short and J 1 base short, with 10 bases between. Germline CDR1 reads SGDLS; CDR2 reads YYNGEE. CDR3 length equals 15 residues. The DNA of the CDR3 is TGTGCCAGCAGCGTAGACTCAGCTAGGAACACTGAAGCTTTCTTT. It specifies CASSVDSARNTEAFF.

The chain couples TRBV9 to TRBJ2-5; TRBD2 matches at 11 bases. Germline CDR1 reads SGDLS; CDR2 reads YYNGEE. The CDR3 runs to 15 residues. J was trimmed by 3 bases and V by 7 bases; bases with no gene match: 8. CDR3 coding DNA: TGTGCCAGCGCAGTCGGGACTAGCGGTAAAGAGACCCAGTACTTC. Encoded protein: CASAVGTSGKETQYF.

In DNA form, the CDR3 reads TGTGCCAGCAGCACCACTAGCGGGAGTACAGATACGCAGTATTTT. It specifies CASSTTSGSTDTQYF. The chain couples TRBV9 to TRBJ2-3; 11 bases are shared with TRBD2. This CDR3 has 15 residues. V was pared by 4 bases and J by 3 bases, with 4 bases of the junction left unmatched. Germline CDR1 and CDR2: SGDLS and YYNGEE.

The chain carries TRBV4-2 and TRBJ2-1, with D possibly matching TRBD2 (5 bases). V was cut by 4 bases and J by 5 bases, with 21 bases left in between. The CDR3 is 17 amino acids. Germline V gene sequence: CDR1 LGHNA, CDR2 YNFKEQ. In nucleotides, the CDR3 is TGTGCCAGCAGCCCCATCCCGCGGGTGATTCAAGACAATGAGCAGTTCTTC. As protein: CASSPIPRVIQDNEQFF.

This clone was seen once. V is TRBV28 and J is TRBJ1-2; D not resolved. Germline V lookup: CDR1 MDHEN, CDR2 SYDVKM. Between the trimmed V and J ends, which lost 10 bases and 3 bases, there was a span of 9 bases. This CDR3 has 11 amino acids. Here the CDR3 DNA reads TGTGCCATCCGACACGACTATGGCTACACCTTC. Translation gives CAIRHDYGYTF.

The CDR3 is CASSPTAISGNTIYF. CDR3 DNA: TGCGCCAGCAGCCCTACCGCCATCTCTGGAAACACCATATATTTT. This chain links TRBV5-1 with TRBJ1-3, with D unclear. V was pared by 4 bases and J by 0 bases, with 11 bases between. The CDR3 consists of 15 residues. From germline, CDR1 is SGHRS and CDR2 YFSETQ. The variable domain in full, completed from reference TRBV5-1 and TRBJ1-3, reads KAGVTQTPRYLIKTRGQQVTLSCSPISGHRSVSWYQQTPGQGLQFLFEYFSETQRNKGNFPGRFSGRQFSNSRSEMNVSTLELGDSALYLCASSPTAISGNTIYFGEGSWLTVV.

The chain couples TRBV12-3 or TRBV12-4 to TRBJ2-5; 8 nucleotides agree with TRBD2. The CDR3 sequence is 13 residues long. The ends lost 6 bases at V and 2 bases at J; junction bases unmatched: 2. For the CDR3, the DNA is TGTGCCAGCAGAATAGCGGGACAAGAGACCCAGTACTTC. It encodes CASRIAGQETQYF.

J is TRBJ1-4 and V is TRBV2; 12 nucleotides align to TRBD1. CDR3 length: 17 amino acids. The junction had 12 bases not matched to a gene; V was cut back by 6 bases and J by 7 bases. Germline CDR1 is SNHLY and CDR2 is FYNNEI. CDR3 nucleotide sequence: TGTGCCAGCAGCCCGGGACAGGGGGCGCAGGATGCTGAAAAACTGTTTTTT. Its translation is CASSPGQGAQDAEKLFF.

V usage is TRBV12-3 or TRBV12-4 and J usage is TRBJ2-4, with D tentatively TRBD1 or TRBD2 (5 bases each). V was shortened by 6 bases and J by 15 bases, with 21 bases between the two germline ends. This CDR3 contains 13 residues. CDR3 DNA sequence: TGTGCCAGCAGCTCTTTTCCCACACATGGGGGGTACTTC. It specifies CASSSFPTHGGYF.

The V and J genes are TRBV6-1 and TRBJ2-5; TRBD2 might be the D (6 bases). The length of the CDR3 is 15 residues. Germline CDR1 reads MNHNS; CDR2 reads SASEGT. V was trimmed by 0 bases and J by 5 bases, leaving 13 bases between them. The CDR3 loop reads CASSEARKGRETQYF. As DNA, the CDR3 is TGTGCCAGCAGTGAAGCGCGAAAGGGGAGGGAGACCCAGTACTTC.

The sample holds one count of this clone. J is TRBJ1-1 and V is TRBV19; D is uncertain. Deletions cut 3 bases from V and 1 base from J, with 9 bases between. The CDR3 covers 14 residues. Germline loops: CDR1 LNHDA, CDR2 SQIVND (reference sequence). The CDR3 region has the DNA TGTGCCAGTAGTATCGGAGGACCGAACACTGAAGCTTTCTTT. This codes for CASSIGGPNTEAFF.

The chain is built from TRBV5-1 and TRBJ1-6, with D tentatively TRBD1 (6 bases). Trimming pared 0 bases from V and 5 bases from J, leaving 9 bases between. The CDR3 runs 15 residues. CDR1 is SGHRS and CDR2 is YFSETQ in the germline V gene. CDR3 in amino acids: CASSLVTGNNSPLHF. The CDR3 nucleotides read TGCGCCAGCAGCTTGGTAACAGGGAATAATTCACCCCTCCACTTT.

The gene calls are TRBV7-2 and TRBJ1-3, with D possibly TRBD1 on 6 matching bases. V was clipped by 1 base and J by 4 bases, with 11 bases between them. Germline lookup yields CDR1 SGHTA and CDR2 FQGNSA. This CDR3 is 15 amino acids long. The CDR3 sequence is CASSLVLGAGNTIYF. CDR3 sequence (DNA): TGTGCCAGCAGCTTAGTTTTGGGGGCAGGAAACACCATATATTTT.

The rearrangement joins TRBV3-1 (or the pseudogene TRBV3-2) to TRBJ2-4, with a tentative D call TRBD1 (6 bases). V was clipped by 6 bases and J by 0 bases, with 12 bases between them. CDR1 and CDR2 from the germline V gene are LGHDT and YNNKEL (reference sequence). This CDR3 has 15 residues. As DNA, the CDR3 is TGTGCCAGCAGGGACAGAGGAGGAGCCAAAAACATTCAGTACTTC. Amino acids: CASRDRGGAKNIQYF.

This clone was detected only once. CDR3 loop: CASSRYSSYNEQFF. The DNA of the CDR3 is TGTGCCAGCAGCAGGTACAGCTCCTACAATGAGCAGTTCTTC. This chain links TRBV7-9 with TRBJ2-1; D unresolved. V shed 5 bases and J shed 0 bases, with 8 bases lying between them. The CDR3 is made up of 14 amino acids. Germline CDR1 is SEHNR and CDR2 is FQNEAQ (reference sequence).

This clone was detected a few times. This CDR3 reads CAWRRDRTRSGANVLTF. DNA of the CDR3: TGTGCCTGGAGAAGGGACAGAACTCGCTCTGGGGCCAACGTCCTGACTTTC. The J gene is TRBJ2-6, the V gene TRBV30; TRBD1 aligns across 7 bases. V shed 3 bases, J shed 0 bases, and the junction held 8 bases outside the gene matches. The germline gives CDR1 GTSNPN, CDR2 SVGIG (reference sequence). This CDR3 region has 17 residues.

The genes are TRBV3-1 (or the pseudogene TRBV3-2) and TRBJ2-7, with D possibly TRBD2 on 6 matching bases. Germline lookup yields CDR1 LGHDT and CDR2 YNNKEL (reference sequence). The CDR3 consists of 14 residues. Trimming cost V 4 bases and J 7 bases, with 17 bases left between them. The CDR3 spells CASSRGSSAGEQYF. Written as DNA, the CDR3 is TGTGCCAGCAGCCGAGGATCTAGCGCGGGAGAGCAGTACTTC.

The V gene is TRBV15, the J gene TRBJ2-5; 9 positions agree with TRBD1. V trimming: 0 bases; J trimming: 5 bases; junction bases outside the gene matches: 10. Germline assignment: CDR1 LNHNV and CDR2 YYDKDF (reference sequence). The CDR3 runs 17 residues. CDR3 DNA sequence: TGTGCCACCAGCAGAGATCCGGCGACAGGGGGTCGGGAGACCCAGTACTTC. Translation gives CATSRDPATGGRETQYF. Filled out from reference TRBV15 and TRBJ2-5, the complete variable domain reads DAMVIQNPRYQVTQFGKPVTLSCSQTLNHNVMYWYQQKSSQAPKLLFHYYDKDFNNEADTPDNFQSRRPNTSFCFLDIRSPGLGDTAMYLCATSRDPATGGRETQYFGPGTRLLVL.

This clone has just a few counts. V is TRBV2 and J is TRBJ2-3; no definite D call. The CDR3 totals 13 residues. V lost 2 bases and J lost 2, with 5 bases in between. CDR1 is SNHLY and CDR2 is FYNNEI in the germline V gene. CDR3 amino acids: CASSEPFTDTQYF. In DNA form, the CDR3 reads TGTGCCAGCAGTGAACCATTCACAGATACGCAGTATTTT.

V is TRBV19 and J is TRBJ1-3; D gene ambiguous. Germline V gene data show CDR1 as LNHDA and CDR2 as SQIVND (reference sequence). The CDR3 length is 13 residues. Trimming shortened V by 6 bases and J by 0 bases, and 6 bases separated the two germline ends. The DNA of the CDR3 is TGTGCCAGTAGCATTGCCTCTGGAAACACCATATATTTT. It specifies CASSIASGNTIYF.

This clone was counted once. The chain employs TRBV4-1 and TRBJ1-1; possibly TRBD1 for D (5 bases). The CDR3 consists of 14 residues. The V gene lost 4 bases and the J gene lost 8 bases, with 17 bases spanning the gap. CDR1 is MGHRA, CDR2 YSYEKL, per germline. CDR3 coding DNA: TGCGCCAGCAGCCTTTATCGGGACTTTGCCGAAGCTTTCTTT. Protein sequence: CASSLYRDFAEAFF.

This sequence joins TRBV24-1 and TRBJ2-3; D is unclear. The CDR3 has 14 residues. V shed 3 bases and J shed 7 bases, with 13 bases lying between them. The germline gives CDR1 KGHDR, CDR2 SFDVKD. The CDR3 nucleotides read TGTGCCACCAGTGATACACGACAACCACATACGCAGTATTTT. Encoded protein: CATSDTRQPHTQYF.